A single sample is the source of the 28 T cell receptor beta chains below, sequenced in a study of cytomegalovirus exposure and HLA in healthy donors. With 60 Vbeta and 13 Jbeta primers, the PCR was carried out. Produced via immunoSEQ multiplex PCR; TCRdb's table is partial and in-frame only. The repertoire holds around 180,000 clones, with approximately 85% as singletons. Sequencing used PBMCs. These receptors were obtained from a man between 18 and 35 years old in good health and CMV-seronegative.

CDR3 in DNA: TGTGCCAGTAGTATTTCCGGGACTAGCACAGATACGCAGTATTTT. Amino acid sequence: CASSISGTSTDTQYF. The rearrangement links TRBV19 to TRBJ2-3, with D possibly being TRBD2 (6 bases). Germline V gives CDR1 LNHDA, CDR2 SQIVND (reference sequence). Trimming removed 3 bases at V and 0 bases at J, with 10 bases between. The CDR3 sequence is 15 residues long.

CDR3 loop: CASRRAGPQDNEQFF. CDR3 DNA sequence: TGCGCCAGCAGGCGAGCGGGGCCACAAGACAATGAGCAGTTCTTC. The chain uses TRBV10-1 and TRBJ2-1, with 7 bases aligning to TRBD2. The CDR3 has 15 residues. Per germline, CDR1 WNHNN and CDR2 SYGVQD (reference sequence). V dropped 6 bases and J dropped 5; count of bases not matched to a gene: 10.

As regards this clone: Other DNA sequences in this specimen translate into the identical CDR3. The rearrangement uses TRBV5-1 and TRBJ1-5; 10 nucleotides match TRBD1. V trimming: 4 bases; J trimming: 5 bases; junction bases outside the gene matches: 3. The length of the CDR3 is 14 residues. Germline V lookup: CDR1 SGHRS, CDR2 YFSETQ. Here the CDR3 reads CASSTGTGDQPQHF. In nucleotides, the CDR3 is TGCGCCAGCAGCACAGGGACAGGGGATCAGCCCCAGCATTTT. Full variable domain (missing parts from reference TRBV5-1 and TRBJ1-5): KAGVTQTPRYLIKTRGQQVTLSCSPISGHRSVSWYQQTPGQGLQFLFEYFSETQRNKGNFPGRFSGRQFSNSRSEMNVSTLELGDSALYLCASSTGTGDQPQHFGDGTRLSIL.

The chain recombines TRBV2 with TRBJ1-5; no reliable D call. CDR1 is SNHLY and CDR2 is FYNNEI in the germline V gene. Trimming removed 6 bases at V and 9 bases at J, with 12 bases between. The CDR3 extends over 12 amino acids. The CDR3 protein is CASRGVGRPQHF. In nucleotides, the CDR3 is TGTGCCAGCAGAGGAGTAGGTAGGCCCCAGCATTTT.

The chain employs TRBV7-2 and TRBJ2-2; 7 bases fit TRBD2. The CDR3 sequence is 15 residues long. Germline CDR1 is SGHTA and CDR2 is FQGNSA. V was clipped by 2 bases and J by 5 bases; unmatched bases: 5. The CDR3 is CASSLFSGGTGELFF. Written as DNA, the CDR3 is TGTGCCAGCAGCTTATTCTCGGGAGGAACCGGGGAGCTGTTTTTT.

The chain links TRBV7-8 to TRBJ2-7; D is perhaps TRBD2 (6 bases). The CDR3 spans 14 residues. Trimming took off 6 bases at V and 0 bases at J, with 12 bases between the two ends. CDR1 SGHVS and CDR2 FQNEAQ come from the germline V gene. The CDR3 sequence is CASRNRGISYEQYF. The CDR3 DNA is TGTGCCAGCAGAAATCGGGGGATCTCCTACGAGCAGTACTTC.

V usage is TRBV10-3 and J usage is TRBJ2-2, with 10 bases that match TRBD1. The CDR3 is made up of 15 amino acids. CDR1 is ENHRY, CDR2 SYGVKD, per germline. V lost 7 bases to trimming and J lost 5 bases; unmatched junction nucleotides: 7. The DNA for the CDR3 is TGTGCCATCAAGGGAGGGACAGGGGAAACCGGGGAGCTGTTTTTT. This sequence encodes CAIKGGTGETGELFF.

The V call is TRBV11-1, the J call TRBJ1-2, with D tentatively TRBD1 (6 bases). CDR1 is SGHAT and CDR2 is FQDESV in the germline V gene (reference sequence). The CDR3 runs to 16 residues. V was pared by 4 bases and J by 4 bases, with 19 bases between. CDR3 region: CASSSSTGTKGYGYTF. The CDR3 region has the DNA TGTGCCAGCAGCTCATCGACAGGTACTAAGGGCTATGGCTACACCTTC.

As concerns this clone: Other DNA sequences in the same sample also yield this CDR3. The rearrangement uses TRBV27 and TRBJ2-1; 11 nucleotides align to TRBD1. V lost 3 bases, J lost 5 bases, and 3 bases stayed unmatched. The CDR3 loop spans 15 amino acids. Per germline, CDR1 MNHEY and CDR2 SMNVEV (reference sequence). CDR3 in DNA: TGTGCCAGCAGTTTGGGGACAGGGGGGAACAATGAGCAGTTCTTC. Residues: CASSLGTGGNNEQFF.

CDR3 region: CASSRGGDTEAFF. The CDR3 DNA follows: TGTGCCAGCAGCCGGGGGGGAGACACTGAAGCTTTCTTT. This chain joins TRBV5-6 and TRBJ1-1; possible D gene TRBD1, 5 bases. The V end lost 4 bases, the J end lost 3 bases, and 10 bases lay between the germline ends. This CDR3 has 13 residues. Germline V gene data show CDR1 as SGHDT and CDR2 as YYEEEE. Full variable domain (remainder filled in from reference TRBV5-6 and TRBJ1-1): DAGVTQSPTHLIKTRGQQVTLRCSPKSGHDTVSWYQQALGQGPQFIFQYYEEEERQRGNFPDRFSGHQFPNYSSELNVNALLLGDSALYLCASSRGGDTEAFFGQGTRLTVV.

The chain has TRBV19 and TRBJ2-2; D remains ambiguous. This CDR3 has 13 amino acids. V was trimmed by 1 base and J by 4 bases, leaving 4 bases between them. Germline-derived CDR1 and CDR2 are LNHDA and SQIVND (reference sequence). CDR3 in amino acids: CASSIGATGELFF. CDR3 sequence (DNA): TGTGCCAGTAGTATAGGAGCCACCGGGGAGCTGTTTTTT.

This sequence joins TRBV11-2 and TRBJ2-2; the match to TRBD2 covers 10 bases. CDR3 length: 16 amino acids. V shed 5 bases, J shed 1 base, and the junction held 4 bases outside the gene matches. From germline, CDR1 is SGHAT and CDR2 FQNNGV. The CDR3 coding sequence is TGTGCCAGCAGCCCCCGGACTAGCGGGAACACCGGGGAGCTGTTTTTT. Translation: CASSPRTSGNTGELFF.

The rearrangement joins TRBV6-5 to TRBJ1-3, with TRBD1 as a possible D gene (6 bases). This CDR3 comprises 15 residues. Per the germline V gene, CDR1 is MNHEY and CDR2 is SVGAGI. Trimming removed 6 bases at V and 4 bases at J, with 16 bases between. The CDR3 sequence is CASRLDSEVGNTIYF. CDR3 bases: TGTGCCAGCAGGCTGGACAGCGAAGTAGGAAACACCATATATTTT.

The chain combines TRBV28 with TRBJ2-1; D is ambiguous. This CDR3 region has 14 residues. Trimming left V 7 bases short and J 0 bases short, with 10 bases between. The germline V gene encodes CDR1 MDHEN and CDR2 SYDVKM. CDR3 protein: CASNPEASYNEQFF. The DNA for the CDR3 is TGTGCCAGCAACCCTGAGGCCTCCTACAATGAGCAGTTCTTC.

This clone has a single count. The CDR3 sequence is CSAKRSYEQYF. CDR3 bases: TGCAGTGCGAAGCGTTCCTACGAGCAGTACTTC. The chain uses TRBV20-1 and TRBJ2-5; D gene unclear. Near its end, the DNA agrees better with TRBJ2-7, so the J call may be wrong. The CDR3 totals 11 residues. Germline CDR1 is DFQATT and CDR2 is SNEGSKA (reference sequence).

This clone has just a few counts. The rearrangement links TRBV11-2 to TRBJ1-2; TRBD1 matches 10 bases. The J segment lost 5 bases and the V segment lost 4 bases, leaving 4 bases of the junction unmatched. The V gene's germline CDR1 is SGHAT and CDR2 FQNNGV. This CDR3 spans 14 amino acids. CDR3 coding DNA: TGTGCCAGCAGCTCAAGGACAGGGGGGTATGGCTACACCTTC. Its translation: CASSSRTGGYGYTF.

The rearrangement joins TRBV2 to TRBJ1-5, with 7 bases matching TRBD1. This CDR3 has 15 residues. Germline lookup yields CDR1 SNHLY and CDR2 FYNNEI. Trimming cost V 4 bases and J 0 bases; bases outside gene matches: 3. CDR3 bases: TGTGCCAGCAGTGCGGACAGGAATAGCAATCAGCCCCAGCATTTT. This encodes CASSADRNSNQPQHF.

The chain joins TRBV7-9 to TRBJ2-7, with a weak D call TRBD2 (7 bases). The CDR3 contains 15 residues. Germline V lookup: CDR1 SEHNR, CDR2 FQNEAQ (reference sequence). The germline V and J ends were trimmed by 6 bases and 2 bases, with 17 bases remaining between them. The CDR3 nucleotides read TGTGCCAGCAGTTCGGGGGGCAGCCCAACCTACGAGCAGTACTTC. Its protein product is CASSSGGSPTYEQYF.

This clone was counted a few times. The chain couples TRBV6-1 to TRBJ2-2, with D possibly TRBD1 on 6 matching bases. CDR3 length: 15 amino acids. CDR1 and CDR2 from the germline V gene are MNHNS and SASEGT. V shed 1 base and J shed 6 bases, with 12 bases lying between them. The CDR3 DNA reads TGTGCCAGCAGTGAAGAACAGGGTTCTGCCGGGGAGCTGTTTTTT. Its translation is CASSEEQGSAGELFF.

The chain carries TRBV7-9 and TRBJ2-1, with TRBD1 identical over 8 bases. The CDR3 spans 18 residues. V dropped 2 bases and J dropped 5; count of bases not matched to a gene: 14. Germline CDR1 is SEHNR and CDR2 is FQNEAQ (reference sequence). The CDR3 coding sequence is TGTGCCAGCAGCTTAAACCCCTTCGGGACAGGAATAAACAATGAGCAGTTCTTC. Translation: CASSLNPFGTGINNEQFF.

The chain recombines TRBV6-5 with TRBJ2-7; TRBD2 matches at 8 bases. CDR1 MNHEY and CDR2 SVGAGI come from the germline V gene. This CDR3 is built from 14 residues. J was trimmed by 2 bases and V by 7 bases; bases with no gene match: 7. The CDR3 is CASTAGLGAYEQYF. The DNA for the CDR3 is TGTGCCAGCACGGCGGGACTAGGGGCCTACGAGCAGTACTTC.

The CDR3 region has the DNA TGTGCCAGCAGCCCGACTAGCGGGAGCTCCTACAATGAGCAGTTCTTC. Translated: CASSPTSGSSYNEQFF. The chain combines TRBV7-2 with TRBJ2-1, with TRBD2 identical over 12 bases. CDR1 and CDR2 (germline): SGHTA, FQGNSA. The CDR3 totals 16 residues. V lost 5 bases to trimming and J lost 0 bases; unmatched junction nucleotides: 2.

This sequence joins TRBV28 and TRBJ2-5; D is undetermined. The CDR3 covers 13 residues. V lost 8 bases and J lost 5, with 15 bases in between. CDR1 MDHEN and CDR2 SYDVKM come from the germline V gene. The CDR3, as DNA: TGTGCCAGCGGAGCCTCGAATCGGGAGACCCAGTACTTC. It is translated as CASGASNRETQYF.

The rearrangement links TRBV4-1 to TRBJ2-5; TRBD2 aligns across 9 bases. After removal of 1 base from V and 7 bases from J, the junction contained 10 bases not matched to a gene. There are 16 residues in the CDR3. CDR1 is MGHRA and CDR2 is YSYEKL in the germline V gene. CDR3 region: CASSQGSGGRDRTQYF. The DNA for the CDR3 is TGCGCCAGCAGCCAAGGAAGCGGGGGGCGGGACAGGACCCAGTACTTC.

Only one count was recorded for this clone. The rearrangement joins TRBV6-4 to TRBJ1-2, with TRBD1 identical over 7 bases. CDR3 length: 18 amino acids. The germline V gene has CDR1 MRHNA and CDR2 SNTAGT. V was pared by 2 bases and J by 4 bases, with 16 bases of the junction left unmatched. The CDR3 region has the DNA TGTGCCAGCAGTGACACCAGACAGGGTGTTGGGACTTTCTATGGCTACACCTTC. It codes for CASSDTRQGVGTFYGYTF.

This chain links TRBV7-9 with TRBJ2-7; D remains ambiguous. Deletions cut 2 bases from V and 3 bases from J, with 11 bases between. Germline assignment: CDR1 SEHNR and CDR2 FQNEAQ (reference sequence). This CDR3 spans 14 amino acids. As DNA, the CDR3 is TGTGCCAGCAGCTTAAGGCGGCGGCTCTACGAGCAGTACTTC. The encoded protein is CASSLRRRLYEQYF.

The rearrangement joins TRBV21-1 to TRBJ2-3; the table's TRBD2 call for D was not verified on the DNA. TRBV21-1 is a documented pseudogene. The CDR3 loop spans 16 amino acids. The CDR3 region has the DNA TGTGCCAGCAGCAAAGTCTTAGAGTCGTACACAGATACGCAGTATTTT. The encoded protein is CASSKVLESYTDTQYF.

This clone appeared a few times. The chain carries TRBV10-3 and TRBJ1-5, with a weak D call TRBD1 (5 bases). The CDR3 is made up of 14 amino acids. Per germline, CDR1 ENHRY and CDR2 SYGVKD. With 0 bases removed from V and 5 bases from J, the gap between germline ends came to 8 bases. The CDR3 loop is CAISESTDYQPQHF. CDR3 DNA sequence: TGTGCCATCAGTGAGTCGACAGATTATCAGCCCCAGCATTTT.